This TCR beta chain derives from a study of Ad26.COV2.S vaccination and SARS-CoV-2 variants. Findings and limits, study-wide: The placebo group had lower spike-specific TCR breadth than the vaccine recipients did.

A remark on this clone: Its antigen remains unknown.

The data were produced by immunoSEQ multiplex PCR, yet TCRdb's version contains in-frame clones alone and is incomplete. The sample shows about 680,000 clones, around 89% of them seen only once. The CDR3 loop spans 16 amino acids. The ends lost 0 bases at V and 4 bases at J; junction bases unmatched: 8. Germline V gene lookup returns CDR1 SGDLS and CDR2 YYNGEE. The treatment was: 15 to 20 received Ad26.COV2.S at low or high dose, single or two shots; roughly five received placebo; per-sample allocation not given. Day 63 following the first vaccine or placebo injection was when the samples were taken.

The receptor was derived from a person between 18 and 65 years old who received the Ad26.COV2.S COVID-19 vaccine or a placebo. This chain uses TRBV9 with TRBJ2-3; 7 nucleotides agree with TRBD2. The specimen was peripheral blood, collected in a trial of Ad26.COV2.S vaccine versus placebo. For the CDR3, the DNA is TGTGCCAGCAGCGTAGATGGGGGAGGGGAGGCAGATACGCAGTATTTT. It is translated as CASSVDGGGEADTQYF.